Below, 3 T cell receptor beta chains from the same sample are listed, as sequenced in a study of cytomegalovirus exposure and HLA in healthy donors. Here immunoSEQ multiplex PCR was the method, and the copy in TCRdb shows in-frame clones only, minus some. The repertoire has about 56,000 clones, approximately 90% of them found once; the top ten carry 1.1%. Sequenced sample: PBMCs. These receptors all come from a man between 18 and 35 years old in good health and CMV-seronegative.

This clone was seen only once. This chain connects TRBV11-2 to TRBJ2-5, with 12 bases matching TRBD2. The J call is doubtful: the DNA matches TRBJ2-7 better. The length of the CDR3 is 16 residues. CDR1 is SGHAT, CDR2 FQNNGV, per germline. The CDR3 DNA reads as TGTGCCAGCAGCTTAGCGGCTAGCGGGAGGGCCTACGAGCAGTACTTC. This codes for CASSLAASGRAYEQYF.

The J gene is TRBJ2-7, the V gene TRBV29-1; D is undetermined. CDR3 length: 13 amino acids. Trimming took off 4 bases at V and 6 bases at J, with 16 bases between the two ends. Germline CDR1 reads SQVTM; CDR2 reads ANQGSEA. Written as DNA, the CDR3 is TGCAGCGTTGGGTATGGAGCCAAGTCCGAGCAGTACTTC. It specifies CSVGYGAKSEQYF.

V usage is TRBV5-4 and J usage is TRBJ2-7, with TRBD2 identical over 12 bases. Germline V gene sequence: CDR1 SGHNT, CDR2 YYREEE (reference sequence). CDR3 length: 15 amino acids. The ends lost 4 bases at V and 4 bases at J; junction bases unmatched: 6. CDR3 in DNA: TGTGCCAGCAGCGTTGGACTAGCGGGATTATACGAGCAGTACTTC. Its protein is CASSVGLAGLYEQYF.